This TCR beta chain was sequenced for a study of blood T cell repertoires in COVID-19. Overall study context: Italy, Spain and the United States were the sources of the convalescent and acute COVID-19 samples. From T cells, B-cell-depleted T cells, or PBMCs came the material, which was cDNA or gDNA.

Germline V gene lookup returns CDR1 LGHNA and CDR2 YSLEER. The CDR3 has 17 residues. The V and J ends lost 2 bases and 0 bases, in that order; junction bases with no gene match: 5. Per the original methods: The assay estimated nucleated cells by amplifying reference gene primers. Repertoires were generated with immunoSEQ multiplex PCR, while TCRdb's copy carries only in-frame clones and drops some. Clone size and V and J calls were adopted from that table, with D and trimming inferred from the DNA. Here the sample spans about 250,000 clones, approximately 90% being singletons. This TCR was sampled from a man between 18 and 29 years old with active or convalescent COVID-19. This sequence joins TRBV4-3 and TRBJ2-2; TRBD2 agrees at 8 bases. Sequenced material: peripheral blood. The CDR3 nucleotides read TGCGCCAGCAGCCAAATTATGGGACTAGCGAACACCGGGGAGCTGTTTTTT. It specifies CASSQIMGLANTGELFF.